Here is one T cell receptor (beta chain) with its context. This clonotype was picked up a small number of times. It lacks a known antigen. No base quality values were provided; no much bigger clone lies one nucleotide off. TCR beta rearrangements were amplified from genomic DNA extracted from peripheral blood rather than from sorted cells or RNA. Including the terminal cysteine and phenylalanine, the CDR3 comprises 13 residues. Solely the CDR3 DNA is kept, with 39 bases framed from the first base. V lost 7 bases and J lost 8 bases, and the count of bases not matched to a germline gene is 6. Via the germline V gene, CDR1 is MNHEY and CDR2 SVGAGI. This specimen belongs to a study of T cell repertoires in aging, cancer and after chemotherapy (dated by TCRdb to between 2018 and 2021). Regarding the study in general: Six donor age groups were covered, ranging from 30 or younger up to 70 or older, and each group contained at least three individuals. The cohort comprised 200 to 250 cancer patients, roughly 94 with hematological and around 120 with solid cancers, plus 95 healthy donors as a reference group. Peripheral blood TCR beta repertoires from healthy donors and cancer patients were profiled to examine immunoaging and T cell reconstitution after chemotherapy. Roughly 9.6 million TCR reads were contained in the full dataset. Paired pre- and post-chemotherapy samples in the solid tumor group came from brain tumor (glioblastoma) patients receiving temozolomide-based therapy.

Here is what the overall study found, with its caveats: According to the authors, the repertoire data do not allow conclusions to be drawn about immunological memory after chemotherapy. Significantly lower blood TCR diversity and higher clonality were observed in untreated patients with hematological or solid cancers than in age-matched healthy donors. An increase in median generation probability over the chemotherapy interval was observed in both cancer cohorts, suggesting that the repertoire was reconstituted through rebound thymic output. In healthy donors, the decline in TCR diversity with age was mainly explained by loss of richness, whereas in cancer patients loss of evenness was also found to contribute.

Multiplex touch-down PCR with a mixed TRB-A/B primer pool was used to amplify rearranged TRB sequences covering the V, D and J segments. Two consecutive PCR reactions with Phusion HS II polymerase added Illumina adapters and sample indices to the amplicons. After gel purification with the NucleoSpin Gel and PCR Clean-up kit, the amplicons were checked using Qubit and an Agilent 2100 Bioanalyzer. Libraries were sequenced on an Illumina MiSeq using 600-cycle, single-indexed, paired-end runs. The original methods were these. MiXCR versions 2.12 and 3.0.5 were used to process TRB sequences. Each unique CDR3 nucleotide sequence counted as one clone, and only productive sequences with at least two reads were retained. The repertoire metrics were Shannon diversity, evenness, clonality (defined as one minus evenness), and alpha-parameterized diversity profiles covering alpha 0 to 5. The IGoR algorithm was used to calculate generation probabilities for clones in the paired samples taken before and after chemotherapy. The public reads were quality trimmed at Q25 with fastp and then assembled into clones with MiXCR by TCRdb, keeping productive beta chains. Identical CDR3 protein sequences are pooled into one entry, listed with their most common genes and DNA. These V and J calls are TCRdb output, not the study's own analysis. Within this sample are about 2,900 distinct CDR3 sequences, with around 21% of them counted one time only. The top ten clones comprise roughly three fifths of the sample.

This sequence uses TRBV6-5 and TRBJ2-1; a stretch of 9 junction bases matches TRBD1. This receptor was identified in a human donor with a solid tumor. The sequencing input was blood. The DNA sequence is TGTGCCAGCACCGGGACAGGGCTGTATGAGCAGTTCTTC. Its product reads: CASTGTGLYEQFF.